Listed here are 20 T cell receptor beta chains from one sample, sequenced in a study of T cell responses to AZD1222 COVID-19 vaccine (dated by TCRdb to about 2021). This specimen's time point label, interpreted: about 28 days (+/-7) after the second vaccine dose. Libraries were constructed by the immunoSEQ multiplex PCR assay. Not all clones reach the TCRdb copy of this immuneACCESS table, which keeps in-frame sequences only. Checked studies attribute under half of the gap to unresolved V genes and leave the rest unexplained. Recorded for this sample are 150,000 or so clones; roughly nine tenths of them occurred a single time. The leading ten clones occupy approximately 1.2% of the sample. The sample was peripheral blood, taken 28 days after the second AZD1222 dose. The origin of the receptors is an adult who received the AZD1222 COVID-19 vaccine.

V is TRBV7-2 and J is TRBJ2-1; D perhaps matches TRBD2 (7 bases). The ends were cut back, 4 bases at V and 5 bases at J, with 21 bases in the middle. The CDR3 is 17 amino acids. Germline CDR1 is SGHTA and CDR2 is FQGNSA. The CDR3 region has the DNA TGTGCCAGCAGCTCCAGGACTAGAGGGGGTTTTCACAATGAGCAGTTCTTC. This translates into CASSSRTRGGFHNEQFF.

The gene calls are TRBV19 and TRBJ2-7, with 13 bases matching TRBD2. Germline assignment: CDR1 LNHDA and CDR2 SQIVND (reference sequence). V was clipped by 5 bases and J by 6 bases; unmatched bases: 10. This CDR3 comprises 16 residues. The CDR3 nucleotides are TGTGCCAGTAGTGCCCGGACTAGCGGGGGCTCGAGCGAGCAGTACTTC. This codes for CASSARTSGGSSEQYF.

This sequence joins TRBV19 and TRBJ1-5, with D perhaps TRBD1 (5 bases). The CDR3 is made up of 14 amino acids. Trimming removed 6 bases from V and 1 base from J, with 10 bases in between. Germline V lookup: CDR1 LNHDA, CDR2 SQIVND (reference sequence). CDR3 DNA sequence: TGTGCCAGTAGAGGGGATCGGAGCAATCAGCCCCAGCATTTT. Its protein is CASRGDRSNQPQHF.

This sequence joins TRBV5-1 and TRBJ2-2, with a possible D match to TRBD2 (5 bases). Per germline, CDR1 SGHRS and CDR2 YFSETQ. Between the trimmed V and J ends, which lost 2 bases and 8 bases, there was a span of 13 bases. The CDR3 is 14 amino acids. This CDR3 is CASSFLAGEGELFF. The CDR3 nucleotides read TGCGCCAGCAGCTTCCTAGCTGGCGAAGGGGAGCTGTTTTTT.

The rearrangement links TRBV4-1 to TRBJ1-1; tentatively, D is TRBD1 (5 bases). CDR1 MGHRA and CDR2 YSYEKL come from the germline V gene. Trimming pared 1 base from V and 3 bases from J, leaving 12 bases between. CDR3 length: 15 residues. CDR3 in DNA: TGCGCCAGCAGCCAAGGGGTTGGGGGGTACACTGAAGCTTTCTTT. Amino acid sequence: CASSQGVGGYTEAFF.

The rearrangement links TRBV7-2 to TRBJ1-2; the match to TRBD1 covers 10 bases. This CDR3 is built from 15 residues. V dropped 1 base and J dropped 3; count of bases not matched to a gene: 2. CDR1 is SGHTA and CDR2 is FQGNSA in the germline V gene. CDR3 residues: CASSLGTGGDYGYTF. CDR3 coding DNA: TGTGCCAGCAGCTTAGGGACAGGGGGGGACTATGGCTACACCTTC.

The CDR3 is CASTDSLYEQYF. In DNA form, the CDR3 reads TGTGCCAGCACGGACAGTCTCTACGAGCAGTACTTC. This chain joins TRBV28 and TRBJ2-7; possible D gene TRBD1, 6 bases. Germline assignment: CDR1 MDHEN and CDR2 SYDVKM. Trimming pared 7 bases from V and 3 bases from J, leaving 10 bases between. This CDR3 comprises 12 residues. The full variable domain, completed using reference TRBV28 and TRBJ2-7, is DVKVTQSSRYLVKRTGEKVFLECVQDMDHENMFWYRQDPGLGLRLIYFSYDVKMKEKGDIPEGYSVSREKKERFSLILESASTNQTSMYLCASTDSLYEQYFGPGTRLTVT.

The sample holds a few counts of this clone. V is TRBV20-1 and J is TRBJ1-2; D gene unclear. Germline CDR1 is DFQATT and CDR2 is SNEGSKA (reference sequence). The length of the CDR3 is 12 residues. Trimming cost V 3 bases and J 5 bases, with 10 bases left between them. CDR3 loop: CSASPLGYGYTF. DNA for the CDR3: TGCAGTGCTAGTCCCCTGGGGTATGGCTACACCTTC.

The rearrangement uses TRBV15 and TRBJ1-1; TRBD1 matches 9 bases. The CDR3 runs 18 residues. With 1 base clipped from V and 3 bases from J, the junction kept 12 bases outside the gene matches. CDR1 is LNHNV and CDR2 is YYDKDF in the germline V gene (reference sequence). For the CDR3, the DNA is TGTGCCACCAGCAGAGGCCGGATTACAGGGGGCAGGTACACTGAAGCTTTCTTT. This sequence encodes CATSRGRITGGRYTEAFF.

The gene calls are TRBV27 and TRBJ2-7; D remains ambiguous. Deletions cut 2 bases from V and 0 bases from J, with 14 bases between. Germline values: CDR1 MNHEY, CDR2 SMNVEV (reference sequence). The CDR3 loop spans 16 amino acids. CDR3 protein: CASSLKGPSGSYEQYF. In DNA, the CDR3 is TGTGCCAGCAGTTTAAAGGGCCCCTCTGGCTCCTACGAGCAGTACTTC.

The chain uses TRBV30 and TRBJ2-7; D is perhaps TRBD2 (6 bases). Trimming removed 8 bases at V and 0 bases at J, with 20 bases between. From germline, CDR1 is GTSNPN and CDR2 SVGIG (reference sequence). This CDR3 has 15 residues. Here the CDR3 reads CAGNSGDLSSYEQYF. CDR3 coding DNA: TGTGCCGGCAATAGCGGAGATCTTAGCTCCTACGAGCAGTACTTC.

V and J are TRBV6-5 and TRBJ1-6, with D unclear. The V gene lost 6 bases and the J gene lost 10 bases, with 13 bases spanning the gap. Germline V lookup: CDR1 MNHEY, CDR2 SVGAGI. The CDR3 has 13 residues. The CDR3 protein is CASSNGGRSPLHF. The CDR3 bases are TGTGCCAGCAGCAATGGTGGGAGGTCACCCCTCCACTTT.

The chain is built from TRBV3-1 (or the pseudogene TRBV3-2) and TRBJ2-7, with 11 positions matching TRBD2. Germline loops: CDR1 LGHDT, CDR2 YNNKEL (reference sequence). J was trimmed by 5 bases and V by 7 bases; bases with no gene match: 10. CDR3 length equals 15 residues. CDR3 nucleotide sequence: TGTGCCAGCACCCCACTTAGCGGGGGGGCGAACGAGCAGTACTTC. Encoded protein: CASTPLSGGANEQYF.

The chain carries TRBV7-9 and TRBJ1-2; D remains unclear. Between the trimmed V and J ends, which lost 1 base and 4 bases, there was a span of 7 bases. The CDR3 covers 13 residues. Germline CDR1 SEHNR, CDR2 FQNEAQ (reference sequence). CDR3 bases: TGTGCCAGCAGCTTAGGTGGCAGCTATGGCTACACCTTC. Translation: CASSLGGSYGYTF.

Comments on this clone: The identical CDR3 is also encoded by other nucleotide sequences in the sample. This chain joins TRBV18 and TRBJ1-2, with D unclear. The germline V and J ends were trimmed by 2 bases and 2 bases, with 6 bases remaining between them. The germline V gene encodes CDR1 KGHSH and CDR2 LQKENI. The CDR3 is 13 amino acids. CDR3: CASSPEGNYGYTF. The CDR3 DNA sequence: TGTGCCAGCTCACCAGAGGGCAACTATGGCTACACCTTC.

The CDR3 reads CASGPGGRGQPQHF. CDR3 nucleotide sequence: TGTGCCAGCGGACCAGGGGGAAGGGGGCAGCCCCAGCATTTT. V is TRBV3-1 (or the pseudogene TRBV3-2) and J is TRBJ1-5; 7 bases are a match to TRBD1. CDR1 and CDR2 from the germline V gene are LGHDT and YNNKEL (reference sequence). There are 14 residues in the CDR3. J lost 7 bases, V lost 8 bases, and 11 bases had no gene match.

This rearrangement joins TRBV7-9 to TRBJ2-7; no reliable D call. Germline assignment: CDR1 SEHNR and CDR2 FQNEAQ (reference sequence). The CDR3 has 13 residues. Trimming stripped 3 bases from V and 0 bases from J, with 6 bases between. CDR3: CASSFDNSYEQYF. CDR3 nucleotide sequence: TGTGCCAGCAGCTTTGACAACTCCTACGAGCAGTACTTC.

This chain joins TRBV27 and TRBJ1-6, with 7 bases fitting TRBD1. The CDR3 runs 14 residues. V shed 3 bases, J shed 8 bases, and the junction held 4 bases outside the gene matches. CDR1 MNHEY and CDR2 SMNVEV come from the germline V gene (reference sequence). DNA of the CDR3: TGTGCCAGCAGTTTGACAGGGTTGGATTCACCCCTCCACTTT. It specifies CASSLTGLDSPLHF.

V and J are TRBV4-3 and TRBJ2-7; D gene ambiguous. The CDR3 runs 14 residues. CDR1 and CDR2 from the germline V gene are LGHNA and YSLEER. Trimming took 0 bases from V and 3 from J, leaving 9 bases between them. In nucleotides, the CDR3 is TGCGCCAGCAGCCAAGATGTCAGCCACTACGAGCAGTACTTC. This sequence encodes CASSQDVSHYEQYF.

The genes are TRBV12-5 and TRBJ1-3, with 8 bases lining up with TRBD1. CDR1 is LGHNT, CDR2 FRNRAP, per germline. J lost 3 bases, V lost 3 bases, and 1 base had no gene match. The CDR3 sequence is 14 residues long. As DNA, the CDR3 is TGTGCTAGTGGTTTCACAGGGGGTGGAAACACCATATATTTT. Translation: CASGFTGGGNTIYF.